A selection of T cell receptor beta chains follows, all from one sample in a study of breast tumors, draining lymph nodes, adjacent tissues. TCRdb redid the calling of the multiplex PCR reads with MiXCR, one entry per CDR3 protein. This sample has about 89,000 distinct CDR3 sequences; over 25% occur once, and the top ten carry 7.5% to 10%. Sequencing was carried out using axillary lymph node tissue. These receptors were collected from a female donor with breast cancer. Some clones in this sample may be carry-over from other donors' samples. Both conserved end residues are trimmed from each CDR3.

J: TRBJ2-7; V: TRBV20-1; CDR3: SARDYSPGRTYEQY
J: TRBJ1-5; V: TRBV5-1; CDR3: ASSLGDRDNQPQH
J: TRBJ2-7; V: TRBV10-3; CDR3: TAGTYEQY
J: TRBJ1-2; V: TRBV7-3; CDR3: ASSLAWGAGHGCP
J: TRBJ2-7; V: TRBV29-1; CDR3: SVDRTGFEQY
J: TRBJ1-5; V: TRBV30; CDR3: AAGRDSNQPQH
J: TRBJ1-5; V: TRBV5-1; CDR3: ASTGGVMEETQH
J: TRBJ2-7; V: TRBV6-5; CDR3: ASSYSVAGGYEQY
J: TRBJ1-5; V: TRBV6-1; CDR3: ASSEPRGIEQPQH
J: TRBJ1-5; V: TRBV19; CDR3: ASSDGGYDQPQH
J: TRBJ1-1; V: TRBV18; CDR3: ASYLWTDGTGAF
J: TRBJ2-7; V: TRBV28; CDR3: ASSSSGRADYEQY
J: TRBJ2-3; V: TRBV5-1; CDR3: ASSDTSTDTQY
J: TRBJ2-4; V: TRBV7-2; CDR3: ASSPRSSGSMGGAKNIQY
J: TRBJ2-7; V: TRBV10-3; CDR3: AISDPTVTYEQY
J: TRBJ1-2; V: TRBV4-2; CDR3: ASSQDEGVGGYT
J: TRBJ1-5; V: TRBV20-1; CDR3: SARDGGFYTHQPQH
J: TRBJ1-2; V: TRBV12-3/TRBV12-4; CDR3: ASSPSANYGYT
J: TRBJ1-5; V: TRBV7-2; CDR3: ASSLVGDNQPQH
J: TRBJ2-5; V: TRBV7-2; CDR3: ASSLLWGRQETQY
J: TRBJ2-1; V: TRBV9; CDR3: ASSSTPLGINEPF
J: TRBJ2-5; V: TRBV5-1; CDR3: ASSLSGRDQETQY
J: TRBJ1-6; V: TRBV5-8; CDR3: ASSLGLSPLH
J: TRBJ2-7; V: TRBV6-1; CDR3: ASSHTISPYEQY
J: TRBJ2-5; V: TRBV15; CDR3: ATSRDRQGAFETQY
J: TRBJ2-7; V: TRBV14; CDR3: ASSFYICSARGRAPMDYEQY
J: TRBJ1-2; V: TRBV7-6; CDR3: ASSQPGQGEYGYT
J: TRBJ2-7; V: TRBV12-3/TRBV12-4; CDR3: ASRAGGLYEQY
J: .; V: TRBV7-8; CDR3: ASSARGGGAQETQY
J: TRBJ2-1; V: TRBV11-2; CDR3: ASSFPGLVTEQF
J: TRBJ1-6; V: TRBV3-1; CDR3: ASSQDGTGLTPLH
J: TRBJ2-3; V: TRBV25-1; CDR3: ASSEGTSGWDTQY
J: TRBJ2-3; V: TRBV5-1; CDR3: ASSLLFSGQGVDTQY
J: TRBJ2-5; V: TRBV4-2; CDR3: ASSQAGTETQY
J: TRBJ1-2; V: TRBV5-1; CDR3: ASSNTGGSSGYT
J: TRBJ2-2; V: TRBV12-3/TRBV12-4; CDR3: ASSPPEHLQYTGELF
J: TRBJ1-6; V: TRBV30; CDR3: AWSAWTGQSSPLH
J: TRBJ2-3; V: TRBV29-1; CDR3: SVVGGGGTDTQY
J: TRBJ2-1; V: TRBV29-1; CDR3: SAGQYNEQF
J: TRBJ2-1; V: TRBV11-1; CDR3: ASSFRSYNEQF
J: TRBJ2-2; V: TRBV7-2; CDR3: ASSQTSGSGTGELF
J: TRBJ2-3; V: TRBV14; CDR3: ASSQNVGDTQY
J: TRBJ1-1; V: TRBV12-3/TRBV12-4; CDR3: ASREGPLWMNTEAF
J: TRBJ2-1; V: TRBV7-9; CDR3: ASSSSGDNYNEQF
J: TRBJ2-7; V: TRBV5-6; CDR3: ASRGDSSEQY
J: TRBJ1-1; V: TRBV6-5; CDR3: ASKKGGRTAF
J: TRBJ2-3; V: TRBV28; CDR3: ASSLKGLTTDTQY
J: TRBJ1-6; V: TRBV5-8; CDR3: ASSPTAEKHSPLH
J: TRBJ2-7; V: TRBV5-1; CDR3: ASSLALGRTYEQY
J: TRBJ1-6; V: TRBV15; CDR3: ATNDRGRNNSPLH